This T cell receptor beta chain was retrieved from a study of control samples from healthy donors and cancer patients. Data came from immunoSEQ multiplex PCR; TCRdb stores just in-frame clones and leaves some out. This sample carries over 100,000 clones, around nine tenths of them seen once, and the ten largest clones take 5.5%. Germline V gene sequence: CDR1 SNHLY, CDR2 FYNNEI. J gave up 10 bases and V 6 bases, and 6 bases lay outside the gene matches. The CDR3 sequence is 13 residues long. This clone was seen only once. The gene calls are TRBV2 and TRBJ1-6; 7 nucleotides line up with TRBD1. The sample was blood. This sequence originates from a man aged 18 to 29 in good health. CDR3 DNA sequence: TGTGCCAGCAGGTTGTACAGGGGCTCACCCCTCCACTTT. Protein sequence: CASRLYRGSPLHF.